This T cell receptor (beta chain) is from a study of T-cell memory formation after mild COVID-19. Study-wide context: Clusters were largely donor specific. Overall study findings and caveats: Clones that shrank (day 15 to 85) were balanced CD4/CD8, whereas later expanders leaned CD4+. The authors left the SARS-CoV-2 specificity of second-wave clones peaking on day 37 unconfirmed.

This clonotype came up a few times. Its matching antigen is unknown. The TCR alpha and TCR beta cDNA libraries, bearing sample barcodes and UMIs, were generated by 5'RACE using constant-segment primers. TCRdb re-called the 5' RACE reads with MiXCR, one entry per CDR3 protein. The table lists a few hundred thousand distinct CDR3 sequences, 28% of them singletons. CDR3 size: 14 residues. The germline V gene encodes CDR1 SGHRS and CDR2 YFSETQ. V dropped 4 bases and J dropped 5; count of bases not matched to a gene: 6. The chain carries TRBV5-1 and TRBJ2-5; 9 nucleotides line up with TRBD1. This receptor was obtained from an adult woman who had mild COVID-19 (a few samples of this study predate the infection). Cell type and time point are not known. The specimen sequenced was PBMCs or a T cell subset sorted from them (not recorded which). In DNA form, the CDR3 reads TGCGCCAGCAGCGACACAGGGGGCGGTGAGACCCAGTACTTC. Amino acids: CASSDTGGGETQYF.